This is a list of T cell receptor beta chains from one sample in a study of blood T cell repertoires in COVID-19. Generated by immunoSEQ multiplex PCR, the TCRdb table keeps only in-frame clones and is missing some. The sample has approximately 300,000 clones, 70% to 90% seen once; the top ten hold less than 6%. The sequencing input was PBMCs or T cells enriched from blood (not recorded which). The receptors originated from a woman aged 30 to 39 who had recovered from COVID-19. Both conserved end residues are part of each CDR3. The order of the fields is V gene, D gene, J gene, clone size, CDR3 DNA, CDR3 protein. D genes are given only for firm matches. Clone size is shown for a subset of rows, as once, few, many or a class of expanded clone.

>TRBV30|-|TRBJ1-2|few
TGTGCCTGGAGTCGCCAGGGATATGGCTACACCTTC
CAWSRQGYGYTF
>TRBV7-3|TRBD2|TRBJ2-1|many
TGTGCCAGCAGCTTACTAGCGGGGAGCTCCTACAATGAGCAGTTCTTC
CASSLLAGSSYNEQFF
>TRBV7-9|-|TRBJ1-1|-
TGTGCCAGCAGCTTAGGTGAGGCGGCAGGGGCCGAAGCTTTCTTT
CASSLGEAAGAEAFF
>TRBV21-1|-|TRBJ1-1|-
TGTGCCAGCAAGGCGGGCACTGAAGCTTTCTTT
CASKAGTEAFF
>TRBV10-3|TRBD1|TRBJ1-1|-
TGTGCCATCAGTGAAGGTACAGGGGCGAACACTGAAGCTTTCTTT
CAISEGTGANTEAFF
>TRBV29-1|TRBD1|TRBJ1-1|once
TGCAGCGTTGAAGGTAAAGGGGGCCTCTTCCCTGAAGCTTTCTTT
CSVEGKGGLFPEAFF
>TRBV7-2|-|TRBJ1-5|-
TGTGCCAGCAGCCCTTCGGCACAGCGGGGCCAGCCCCAGCATTTT
CASSPSAQRGQPQHF
>TRBV28|-|TRBJ1-1|once
TGTGCCAGCAGTTTATCAGGGAGGGGCACTGAAGCTTTCTTT
CASSLSGRGTEAFF
>TRBV6-5|TRBD1|TRBJ2-7|-
TGTGCCAGCAGTCCCCGACAGGGGTCCCCCTACGAGCAGTACTTC
CASSPRQGSPYEQYF
>TRBV30|-|TRBJ1-6|-
TGTGCCTGGAGTGTACTGTTGGGCATGGATTCACCCCTCCACTTT
CAWSVLLGMDSPLHF
>TRBV5-1|-|TRBJ1-2|-
TGCGCCAGCAGCCCCGGACACCTCACCCAGAACTATGGCTACACCTTC
CASSPGHLTQNYGYTF
>TRBV30|-|TRBJ2-7|-
TGTGCCTGGAGTGTACAGGGCTCCTCCTACGAGCAGTACTTC
CAWSVQGSSYEQYF
>TRBV14|TRBD2|TRBJ2-1|-
TGTGCCAGCAGCGCTCCCCGTACGGGGGGGTACAATGAGCAGTTCTTC
CASSAPRTGGYNEQFF
>TRBV2|TRBD2|TRBJ2-3|-
TGTGCCAGCAGTGAAGTTGTAGCGGGGGGGCCTTATACGCAGTATTTT
CASSEVVAGGPYTQYF
>TRBV6-5|TRBD1|TRBJ2-3|-
TGTGCCAGCAGCCCGGACAGGGGCGTTGGGGATACGCAGTATTTT
CASSPDRGVGDTQYF
>TRBV3-1/TRBV3-2|-|TRBJ1-1|-
TGTGCCAGCAGCCAAGGAGGGGGCACTGAAGCTTTCTTT
CASSQGGGTEAFF
>TRBV24-1|-|TRBJ1-2|-
TGTGCCACCAGTGACCCCAACCTCTCTCGCGATATCAGGGTCAGAAAGTGTGGAGATGGCTACACCTTC
CATSDPNLSRDIRVRKCGDGYTF